This T cell receptor (beta chain) was recorded in a study of blood T cell repertoires in COVID-19. Across the study: Sites across the United States, Italy and Spain contributed samples from acute and convalescent COVID-19. Sample material is recorded as cDNA or gDNA derived from T cells, B-cell-depleted T cells, or PBMCs.

Germline V gives CDR1 SNHLY, CDR2 FYNNEI. Unmatched junction bases numbered 6, after V lost 6 bases and J lost 5 bases. CDR3 length: 14 amino acids. Sequencing used immunoSEQ multiplex PCR; TCRdb keeps in-frame clones, though not all of them. The sample includes more than 130,000 clones, approximately 84% of them seen just once. The sequence was obtained from a human donor in a cohort sampled during active COVID-19. Sequenced material: peripheral blood. The chain links TRBV2 to TRBJ2-2; TRBD1 agrees at 7 bases. The DNA of the CDR3 is TGTGCCAGCAGGCCAAACAGGGGAACCGGGGAGCTGTTTTTT. Amino acids: CASRPNRGTGELFF.